This TCR beta chain was sequenced for a study of technical replicates of blood from several donors. The CDR3 length is 15 residues. Unmatched junction bases numbered 1, after V lost 1 base and J lost 4 bases. The germline V gene has CDR1 SGHNT and CDR2 YENEEA. Measured with immunoSEQ multiplex PCR; TCRdb has only the in-frame clones, and not every one. The sample includes tens of thousands of clones, about 96% of them seen just once. Specimen: T cells isolated from PBMCs. The rearrangement uses TRBV11-3 and TRBJ2-1; 10 bases map to TRBD2. This TCR was sampled from a human donor in good health. CDR3 DNA sequence: TGTGCCAGCAGCTTAGGGACTAGCGGTTACAATGAGCAGTTCTTC. This sequence encodes CASSLGTSGYNEQFF.